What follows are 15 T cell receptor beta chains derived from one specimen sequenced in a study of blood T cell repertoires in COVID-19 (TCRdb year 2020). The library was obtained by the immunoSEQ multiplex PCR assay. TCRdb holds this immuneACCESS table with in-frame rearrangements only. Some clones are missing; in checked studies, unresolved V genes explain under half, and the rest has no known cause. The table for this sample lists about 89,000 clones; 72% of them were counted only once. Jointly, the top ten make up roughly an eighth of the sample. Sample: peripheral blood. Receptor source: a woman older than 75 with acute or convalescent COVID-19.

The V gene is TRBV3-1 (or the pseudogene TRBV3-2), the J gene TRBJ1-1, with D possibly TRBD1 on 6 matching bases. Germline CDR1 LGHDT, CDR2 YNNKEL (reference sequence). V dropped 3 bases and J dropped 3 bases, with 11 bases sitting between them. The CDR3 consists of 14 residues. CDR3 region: CASSHLTGHTEAFF. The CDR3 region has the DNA TGTGCCAGCAGCCATCTCACAGGGCACACTGAAGCTTTCTTT.

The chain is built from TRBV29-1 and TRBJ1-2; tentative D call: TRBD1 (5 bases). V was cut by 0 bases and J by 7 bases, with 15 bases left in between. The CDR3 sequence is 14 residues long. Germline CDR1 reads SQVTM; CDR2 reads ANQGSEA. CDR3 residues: CSVEDGRSRGGYTF. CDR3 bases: TGCAGCGTTGAAGATGGCAGGTCAAGGGGTGGCTACACCTTC.

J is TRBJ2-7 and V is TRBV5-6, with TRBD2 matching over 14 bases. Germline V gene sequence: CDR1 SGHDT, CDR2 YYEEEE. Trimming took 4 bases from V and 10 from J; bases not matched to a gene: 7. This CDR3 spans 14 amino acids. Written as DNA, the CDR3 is TGTGCCAGCAGCCCTCGGACTAGCGGGGGGCTTCAGTACTTC. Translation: CASSPRTSGGLQYF.

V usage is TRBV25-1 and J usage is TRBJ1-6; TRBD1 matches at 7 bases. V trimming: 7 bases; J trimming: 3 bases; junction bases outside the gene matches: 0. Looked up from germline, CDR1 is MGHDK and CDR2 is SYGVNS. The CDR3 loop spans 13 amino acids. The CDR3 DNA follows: TGTGCCAGCACAGGGGGCTATAATTCACCCCTCCACTTT. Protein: CASTGGYNSPLHF.

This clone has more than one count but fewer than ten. The CDR3 region is CASRSDRAYGYTF. CDR3 bases: TGTGCCAGCAGAAGCGACAGGGCCTATGGCTACACCTTC. The chain links TRBV5-8 to TRBJ1-2; 7 bases align to TRBD1. This CDR3 is 13 amino acids long. Trimming removed 5 bases from V and 4 bases from J; junction bases left unmatched: 5. The germline CDR1 and CDR2 sequences are SGHTS and YDEGEE.

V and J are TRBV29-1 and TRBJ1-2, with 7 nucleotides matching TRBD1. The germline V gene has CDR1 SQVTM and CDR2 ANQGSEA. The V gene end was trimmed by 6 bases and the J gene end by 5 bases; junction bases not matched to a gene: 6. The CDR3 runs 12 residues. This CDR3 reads CSVIRDRYGYTF. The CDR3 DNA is TGCAGCGTCATTAGGGACAGATATGGCTACACCTTC.

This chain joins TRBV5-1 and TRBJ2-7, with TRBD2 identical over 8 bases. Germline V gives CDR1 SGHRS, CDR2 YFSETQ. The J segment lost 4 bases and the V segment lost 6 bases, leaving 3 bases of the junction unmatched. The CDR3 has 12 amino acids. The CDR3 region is CASTGRGYEQYF. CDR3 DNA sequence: TGCGCCAGCACCGGGAGGGGGTACGAGCAGTACTTC.

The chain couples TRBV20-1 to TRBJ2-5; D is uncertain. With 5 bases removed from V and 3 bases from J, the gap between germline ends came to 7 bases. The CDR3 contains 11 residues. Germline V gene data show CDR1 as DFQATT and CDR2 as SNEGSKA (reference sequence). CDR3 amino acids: CSAARKETQYF. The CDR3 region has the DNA TGCAGTGCTGCCAGGAAAGAGACCCAGTACTTC.

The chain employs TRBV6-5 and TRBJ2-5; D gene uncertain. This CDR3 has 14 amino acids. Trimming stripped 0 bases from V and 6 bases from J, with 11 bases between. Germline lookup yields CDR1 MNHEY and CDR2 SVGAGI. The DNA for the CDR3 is TGTGCCAGCAGTTACTCGTGGCAGGATAAGACCCAGTACTTC. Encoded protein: CASSYSWQDKTQYF.

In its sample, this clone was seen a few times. The CDR3 region is CASSVGSGVNTEAFF. The DNA for the CDR3 is TGTGCCAGCAGCGTAGGGTCAGGGGTAAACACTGAAGCTTTCTTT. The chain couples TRBV9 to TRBJ1-1; possible D gene TRBD1, 6 bases. V lost 0 bases and J lost 2, with 11 bases in between. The CDR3 covers 15 residues. Germline loops: CDR1 SGDLS, CDR2 YYNGEE.

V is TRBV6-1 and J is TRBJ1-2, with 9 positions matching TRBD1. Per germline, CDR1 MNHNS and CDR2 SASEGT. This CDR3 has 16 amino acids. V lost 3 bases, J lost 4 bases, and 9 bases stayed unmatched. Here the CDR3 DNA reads TGTGCCAGCAGTGACCTTCCGGGACAGGGACGCTATGGCTACACCTTC. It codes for CASSDLPGQGRYGYTF.

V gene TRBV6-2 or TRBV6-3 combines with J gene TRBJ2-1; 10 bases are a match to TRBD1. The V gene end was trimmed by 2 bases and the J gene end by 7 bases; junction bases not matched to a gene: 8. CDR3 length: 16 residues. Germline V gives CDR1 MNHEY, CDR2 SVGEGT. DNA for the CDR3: TGTGCCAGCAGTTACCCGCGACAGGGGGCGGGGAATGAGCAGTTCTTC. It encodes CASSYPRQGAGNEQFF.

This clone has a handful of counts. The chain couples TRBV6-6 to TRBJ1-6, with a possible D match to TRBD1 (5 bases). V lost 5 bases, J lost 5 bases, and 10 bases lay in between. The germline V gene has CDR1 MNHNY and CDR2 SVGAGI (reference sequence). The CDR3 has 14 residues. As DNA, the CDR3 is TGTGCCAGCAGTGTTCGGGGGGATAATTCACCCCTCCACTTT. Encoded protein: CASSVRGDNSPLHF.

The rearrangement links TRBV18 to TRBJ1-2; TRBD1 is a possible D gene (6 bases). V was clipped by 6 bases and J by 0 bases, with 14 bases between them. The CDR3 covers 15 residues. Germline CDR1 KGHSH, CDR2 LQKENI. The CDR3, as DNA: TGTGCCAGCTCGCCCCAGGGGCTATCTAACTATGGCTACACCTTC. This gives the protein CASSPQGLSNYGYTF.

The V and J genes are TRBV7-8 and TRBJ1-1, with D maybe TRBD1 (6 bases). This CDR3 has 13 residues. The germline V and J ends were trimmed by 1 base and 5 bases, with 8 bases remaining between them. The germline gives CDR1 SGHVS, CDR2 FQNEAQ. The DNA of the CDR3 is TGTGCCAGCAGCTTAGAAGGGGGAACTGAAGCTTTCTTT. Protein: CASSLEGGTEAFF.